Listed below are T cell receptor beta chains from one sample, sequenced in a study of T cell responses to AZD1222 COVID-19 vaccine. Sequencing was performed with immunoSEQ multiplex PCR; in TCRdb, only in-frame clones are kept and a portion is missing. The sample carries about 120,000 clones, about 90% recorded once. The source was peripheral blood, collected on day 0 of AZD1222 vaccination. Every receptor here comes from an adult in good health. Each CDR3 is given with its conserved first and last residue. The D gene is left open where the match is weak. Clone size is stated in some rows and not others, as once, few, many or a class when expanded.

D | J | size | V | CDR3 | DNA
TRBD1 | TRBJ1-2 | - | TRBV28 | CASSFPPGQETNYGYTF | TGTGCCAGCAGTTTCCCCCCGGGACAGGAAACAAACTATGGCTACACCTTC
- | TRBJ1-2 | few | TRBV5-8 | CASSFTGVNYGYTF | TGTGCCAGCAGCTTCACCGGGGTTAACTATGGCTACACCTTC
- | TRBJ1-3 | few | TRBV25-1 | CASSEGMGQFRNTIYF | TGTGCCAGCAGTGAAGGAATGGGCCAGTTCAGAAACACCATATATTTT
- | TRBJ1-1 | - | TRBV2 | CASSRTEAFF | TGTGCCAGCAGCCGCACTGAAGCTTTCTTT
- | TRBJ1-2 | - | TRBV6-2/TRBV6-3 | CASSSLIVPGTLHYGYTF | TGTGCCAGCAGTAGTCTAATAGTTCCCGGGACACTTCACTATGGCTACACCTTC
- | TRBJ1-5 | - | TRBV5-8 | CASSLGRGNQPQHF | TGTGCCAGCAGCTTGGGACGGGGAAATCAGCCCCAGCATTTT
TRBD2 | TRBJ2-7 | - | TRBV6-5 | CASRGGGPLREQYF | TGTGCCAGCCGCGGGGGGGGCCCTCTACGCGAGCAGTACTTC
- | TRBJ2-5 | once | TRBV5-4 | CASSLPFPTALQETQYF | TGTGCCAGCAGCTTGCCCTTCCCGACGGCTCTACAAGAGACCCAGTACTTC
- | TRBJ1-6 | - | TRBV28 | CASSLWGIRSPGHNSPLHF | TGTGCCAGCAGTTTATGGGGTATCAGAAGCCCAGGGCACAATTCACCCCTCCACTTT
- | TRBJ2-1 | - | TRBV14 | CASSQGLPGTYEQFF | TGTGCCAGCAGCCAGGGCCTTCCCGGGACATATGAGCAGTTCTTC
- | TRBJ1-1 | - | TRBV2 | CASSGTSRNTEAFF | TGTGCCAGCAGTGGGACCTCTCGGAACACTGAAGCTTTCTTT
TRBD1 | TRBJ1-2 | - | TRBV29-1 | CSVDGTGEGAVNYGYTF | TGCAGCGTTGACGGGACAGGGGAAGGGGCGGTTAACTATGGCTACACCTTC
- | TRBJ2-1 | - | TRBV3-1/TRBV3-2 | CASSQSGFEQFF | TGTGCCAGCAGCCAGTCAGGGTTTGAGCAGTTCTTC
TRBD1 | TRBJ2-7 | - | TRBV6-2/TRBV6-3 | CASSYPGTGYEQYF | TGTGCCAGCAGTTACCCCGGGACAGGCTACGAGCAGTACTTC
- | TRBJ1-1 | - | TRBV4-1 | CASSTSRTEAFF | TGCGCCAGCAGCACCAGTAGGACTGAAGCTTTCTTT
- | TRBJ2-7 | - | TRBV7-2 | CASSLSGYTYEQYF | TGTGCCAGCAGCTTGAGCGGGTACACCTACGAGCAGTACTTC
- | TRBJ1-2 | once | TRBV27 | CASSTLDAGYGYTF | TGTGCCAGCAGTACCCTGGACGCAGGGTATGGCTACACCTTC
- | TRBJ2-1 | - | TRBV6-5 | CASSPGEVHNEQFF | TGTGCCAGCAGTCCCGGGGAGGTTCACAATGAGCAGTTCTTC
- | TRBJ2-2 | few | TRBV5-4 | CASSLAEHRTGELFF | TGTGCCAGCAGCTTGGCGGAACACCGCACCGGGGAGCTGTTTTTT
TRBD1 | TRBJ2-7 | once | TRBV6-5 | CASSYSGTAIYEQYF | TGTGCCAGCAGTTACTCCGGGACAGCTATCTACGAGCAGTACTTC
TRBD2 | TRBJ2-7 | - | TRBV29-1 | CSVEGLAGTYEQYF | TGCAGCGTTGAGGGACTAGCGGGCACTTACGAGCAGTACTTC
TRBD1 | TRBJ1-2 | - | TRBV5-6 | CASSFGTGGDGYTF | TGTGCCAGCAGCTTCGGGACAGGGGGCGATGGCTACACCTTC
- | TRBJ1-1 | - | TRBV10-3 | CAISDREDSNTEAFF | TGTGCCATCAGTGACAGGGAAGACAGCAACACTGAAGCTTTCTTT
- | TRBJ2-3 | - | TRBV6-5 | CASRDLSPDTQYF | TGTGCCAGCCGGGACCTCTCTCCAGATACGCAGTATTTT
TRBD1 | TRBJ2-7 | - | TRBV19 | CASSMWTGSSYEQYF | TGTGCCAGTAGTATGTGGACAGGAAGCTCCTACGAGCAGTACTTC
- | TRBJ2-7 | - | TRBV19 | CASSIGGSSYEQYF | TGTGCCAGTAGTATTGGCGGCAGCTCCTACGAGCAGTACTTC
- | TRBJ1-2 | - | TRBV5-1 | CASSSPPAYGYTF | TGCGCCAGCAGCTCCCCCCCCGCTTATGGCTACACCTTC
- | TRBJ1-2 | - | TRBV6-5 | CASSYGQGYYGYTF | TGTGCCAGCAGTTACGGGCAGGGCTACTATGGCTACACCTTC
- | TRBJ1-5 | - | TRBV5-4 | CASSLLDNQPQHF | TGTGCCAGCAGCTTGTTGGACAATCAGCCCCAGCATTTT
- | TRBJ2-5 | - | TRBV19 | CASSHKAYQETQYF | TGTGCCAGTAGTCATAAGGCATACCAAGAGACCCAGTACTTC
- | TRBJ2-1 | - | TRBV28 | CASSSMVTKGNEQFF | TGTGCCAGCTCTTCCATGGTTACTAAAGGGAATGAGCAGTTCTTC
TRBD1 | TRBJ1-1 | - | TRBV7-2 | CASSTRWTGNTEAFF | TGTGCCAGCAGCACCCGATGGACAGGGAACACTGAAGCTTTCTTT
- | TRBJ2-6 | - | TRBV7-8 | CASSLGGANVLTF | TGTGCCAGCAGCTTAGGTGGGGCCAACGTCCTGACTTTC
- | TRBJ1-5 | once | TRBV6-2/TRBV6-3 | CASSYPGYIEPQHF | TGTGCCAGCAGTTACCCAGGGTATATTGAGCCCCAGCATTTT
- | TRBJ2-7 | - | TRBV7-2 | CASNGEQQYF | TGTGCCAGCAACGGAGAACAGCAGTACTTC
TRBD1 | TRBJ1-2 | few | TRBV9 | CASSSETGDYGYTF | TGTGCCAGCAGCTCGGAAACAGGGGACTATGGCTACACCTTC
TRBD2 | TRBJ2-3 | - | TRBV3-1/TRBV3-2 | CASSRSGGDTDTQYF | TGTGCCAGCAGCCGTAGCGGGGGGGACACAGATACGCAGTATTTT
TRBD2 | TRBJ2-2 | medium-sized | TRBV9 | CASSDRAGVYGGELFF | TGTGCCAGCAGCGACCGAGCGGGAGTGTACGGAGGGGAGCTGTTTTTT
TRBD1 | TRBJ2-7 | - | TRBV5-5 | CASRPPGGQGLGVDEQYF | TGTGCCAGCCGACCTCCGGGGGGACAGGGGCTTGGCGTCGACGAGCAGTACTTC
TRBD1 | TRBJ1-2 | - | TRBV7-2 | CASSGTGDYGYTF | TGTGCCAGCAGCGGGACAGGGGACTATGGCTACACCTTC
- | TRBJ2-2 | - | TRBV6-5 | CASSLQPPPAGELFF | TGTGCCAGCAGTTTACAGCCCCCCCCCGCCGGGGAGCTGTTTTTT
- | TRBJ2-1 | - | TRBV7-2 | CASSLDYNEQFF | TGTGCCAGCAGCTTAGACTACAATGAGCAGTTCTTC
TRBD2 | TRBJ2-2 | medium-sized | TRBV2 | CASRGTSVNTGELFF | TGTGCCAGCAGGGGGACTAGCGTTAACACCGGGGAGCTGTTTTTT